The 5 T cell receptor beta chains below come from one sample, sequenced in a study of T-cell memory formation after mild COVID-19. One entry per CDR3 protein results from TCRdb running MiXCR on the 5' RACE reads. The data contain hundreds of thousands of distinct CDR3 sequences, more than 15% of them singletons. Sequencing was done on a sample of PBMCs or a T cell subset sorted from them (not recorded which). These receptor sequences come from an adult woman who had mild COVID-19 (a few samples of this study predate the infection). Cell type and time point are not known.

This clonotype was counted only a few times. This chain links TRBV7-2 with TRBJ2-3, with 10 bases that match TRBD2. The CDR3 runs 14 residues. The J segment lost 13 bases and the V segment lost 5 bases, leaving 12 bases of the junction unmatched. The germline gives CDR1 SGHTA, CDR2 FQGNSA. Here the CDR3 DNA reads TGTGCCAGCAGCGACTGGACTAGCGGAACTAGGGAGTATTTT. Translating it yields CASSDWTSGTREYF.

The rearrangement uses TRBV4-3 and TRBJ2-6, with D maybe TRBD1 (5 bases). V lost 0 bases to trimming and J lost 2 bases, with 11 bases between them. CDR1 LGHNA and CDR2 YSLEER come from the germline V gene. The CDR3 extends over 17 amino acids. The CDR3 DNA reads TGCGCCAGCAGCCAAGATTTCGGCAGGGCTGGGGCCAACGTCCTGACTTTC. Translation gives CASSQDFGRAGANVLTF.

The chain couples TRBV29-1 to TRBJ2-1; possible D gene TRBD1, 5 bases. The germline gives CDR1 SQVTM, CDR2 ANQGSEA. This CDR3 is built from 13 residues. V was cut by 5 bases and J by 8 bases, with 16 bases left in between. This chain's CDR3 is CSVNTGSGDEQFF. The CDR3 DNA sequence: TGCAGCGTTAACACAGGTTCGGGCGATGAGCAGTTCTTC.

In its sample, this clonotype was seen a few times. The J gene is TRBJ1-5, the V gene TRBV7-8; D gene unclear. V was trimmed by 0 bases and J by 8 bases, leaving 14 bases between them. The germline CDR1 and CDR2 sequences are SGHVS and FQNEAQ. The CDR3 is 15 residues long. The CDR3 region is CASSLAREGSEPQHF. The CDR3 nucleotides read TGTGCCAGCAGCTTAGCGCGGGAAGGGTCCGAGCCCCAGCATTTT.

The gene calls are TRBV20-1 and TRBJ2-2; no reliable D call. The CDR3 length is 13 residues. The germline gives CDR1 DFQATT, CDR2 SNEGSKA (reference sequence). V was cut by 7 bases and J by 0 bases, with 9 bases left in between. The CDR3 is CSVADPNTGELFF. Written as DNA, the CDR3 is TGCAGTGTTGCGGATCCGAACACCGGGGAGCTGTTTTTT.